These T cell receptor beta chains were read from a single sample in a study of blood T cell repertoires in COVID-19. The table came from immunoSEQ multiplex PCR; TCRdb's copy has only in-frame clones and leaves some out. The repertoire has 250,000 or so clones, roughly 90% of them found once; the top ten carry about 3%. The sequenced material came from PBMCs or T cells enriched from blood (not recorded which). Receptors originate from a man aged 35 to 55 who had been exposed to COVID-19. Each CDR3 is given with its conserved first and last residue. Each record gives: V gene, D gene, clone size, CDR3 length, J gene, CDR3 protein, CDR3 DNA. A D gene is named only where the DNA matches it firmly. Size is omitted from some rows. Given values are once, few, many or a class for expanded clones.

V: TRBV21-1
D: .
size: .
length: 19
J: TRBJ2-6
CDR3: CASSKGGTRPSSALNVLTF
DNA: TGTGCCAGCAGCAAAGGTGGGACAAGGCCCTCATCGGCGCTCAACGTCCTGACTTTC

V: TRBV5-8
D: .
size: .
length: 15
J: TRBJ2-7
CDR3: CASSSVRGRVYEQYF
DNA: TGTGCCAGCAGCTCCGTGAGGGGGAGGGTCTACGAGCAGTACTTC

V: TRBV15
D: TRBD2
size: .
length: 14
J: TRBJ2-7
CDR3: CATSGISGRGEQYF
DNA: TGTGCCACCAGCGGGATTAGCGGGAGGGGGGAGCAGTACTTC

V: TRBV13
D: TRBD2
size: .
length: 16
J: TRBJ2-1
CDR3: CASSALLAGGLNEQFF
DNA: TGTGCCAGCAGCGCCTTACTAGCGGGAGGGTTAAATGAGCAGTTCTTC

V: TRBV7-9
D: TRBD1
size: once
length: 14
J: TRBJ1-1
CDR3: CASSWAGDRDRAFF
DNA: TGTGCCAGCAGCTGGGCGGGGGACAGGGATAGAGCTTTCTTT

V: TRBV7-3
D: .
size: .
length: 15
J: TRBJ2-6
CDR3: CASSSTHSGANVLTF
DNA: TGTGCCAGCAGCTCAACACATTCTGGGGCCAACGTCCTGACTTTC

V: TRBV6-2/TRBV6-3
D: TRBD1
size: .
length: 16
J: TRBJ2-7
CDR3: CASSYSWDRGSNEQYF
DNA: TGTGCCAGCAGTTATAGTTGGGACAGGGGCTCCAACGAGCAGTACTTC

V: TRBV30
D: TRBD1
size: .
length: 16
J: TRBJ1-5
CDR3: CAWSDQTGFSNQPQHF
DNA: TGTGCCTGGAGTGATCAGACAGGGTTTAGCAATCAGCCCCAGCATTTT

V: TRBV9
D: TRBD1
size: .
length: 14
J: TRBJ1-1
CDR3: CASSVHTDRVEAFF
DNA: TGTGCCAGCAGCGTACACACAGACAGGGTTGAAGCTTTCTTT

V: TRBV14
D: TRBD2
size: once
length: 18
J: TRBJ2-2
CDR3: CASSQEGSSGRVGGELFF
DNA: TGTGCCAGCAGCCAAGAGGGCTCTAGCGGGAGAGTCGGCGGGGAGCTGTTTTTT

V: TRBV19
D: .
size: .
length: 14
J: TRBJ2-3
CDR3: CASSIDYSTDTQYF
DNA: TGTGCCAGTAGTATAGATTATAGCACAGATACGCAGTATTTT

V: TRBV7-9
D: TRBD1
size: once
length: 14
J: TRBJ2-5
CDR3: CASIPDRYQETQYF
DNA: TGTGCCAGCATTCCGGACAGGTACCAAGAGACCCAGTACTTC

V: TRBV5-4
D: TRBD2
size: .
length: 16
J: TRBJ2-4
CDR3: CASSSLAGGPENIQYF
DNA: TGTGCCAGCAGCTCGCTAGCGGGAGGCCCAGAAAACATTCAGTACTTC

V: TRBV6-1
D: .
size: once
length: 15
J: TRBJ1-4
CDR3: CASSELRGKNEKLFF
DNA: TGTGCCAGCAGTGAATTGAGGGGGAAGAATGAAAAACTGTTTTTT

V: TRBV4-3
D: .
size: once
length: 16
J: TRBJ1-5
CDR3: CASSQDFQGYNQPQHF
DNA: TGCGCCAGCAGCCAAGATTTTCAGGGTTACAATCAGCCCCAGCATTTT

V: TRBV3-1/TRBV3-2
D: TRBD2
size: .
length: 16
J: TRBJ2-7
CDR3: CASSQDPSGRAYEQYF
DNA: TGTGCCAGCAGCCAAGACCCGAGCGGGAGGGCCTACGAGCAGTACTTC

V: TRBV13
D: .
size: .
length: 15
J: TRBJ2-3
CDR3: CASSPRSGPTDTQYF
DNA: TGTGCCAGCAGCCCGCGCTCCGGTCCCACAGATACGCAGTATTTT

V: TRBV3-1/TRBV3-2
D: .
size: once
length: 17
J: TRBJ1-3
CDR3: CASSQDPARRVGNTIYF
DNA: TGTGCCAGCAGCCAAGATCCGGCAAGGCGGGTGGGAAACACCATATATTTT

V: TRBV12-5
D: .
size: once
length: 14
J: TRBJ2-1
CDR3: CASDSTESYNEQFF
DNA: TGTGCTAGTGACTCGACAGAGTCCTACAATGAGCAGTTCTTC

V: TRBV6-6
D: .
size: .
length: 14
J: TRBJ1-2
CDR3: CASSYMSGEYGYTF
DNA: TGTGCCAGCAGTTATATGTCAGGGGAATATGGCTACACCTTC

V: TRBV25-1
D: .
size: .
length: 14
J: TRBJ1-2
CDR3: CASSEPGQDYGYTF
DNA: TGTGCCAGCAGTGAACCGGGACAAGACTATGGCTACACCTTC

V: TRBV27
D: TRBD2
size: .
length: 13
J: TRBJ2-5
CDR3: CASSGTSGETQYF
DNA: TGTGCCAGCAGCGGGACTAGCGGAGAGACCCAGTACTTC

V: TRBV30
D: .
size: .
length: 14
J: TRBJ2-7
CDR3: CAWSIQPHYYEQYF
DNA: TGTGCCTGGAGTATCCAGCCCCACTACTACGAGCAGTACTTC

V: TRBV30
D: TRBD2
size: .
length: 20
J: TRBJ2-3
CDR3: CAWSLLHLAGGPWGTDTQYF
DNA: TGTGCCTGGAGTCTCTTACATTTAGCGGGAGGGCCTTGGGGCACAGATACGCAGTATTTT

V: TRBV11-2
D: TRBD2
size: .
length: 17
J: TRBJ2-2
CDR3: CASRTINSGLAGGELFF
DNA: TGTGCCAGCAGAACTATTAACTCGGGACTAGCCGGCGGGGAGCTGTTTTTT

V: TRBV5-1
D: TRBD2
size: .
length: 15
J: TRBJ2-1
CDR3: CASSRTSGRANEQFF
DNA: TGCGCCAGCAGCCGGACTAGCGGGAGGGCCAATGAGCAGTTCTTC

V: TRBV11-3
D: .
size: .
length: 13
J: TRBJ2-3
CDR3: CASRPGGTDTQYF
DNA: TGTGCCAGCAGGCCAGGGGGCACAGATACGCAGTATTTT

V: TRBV25-1
D: TRBD2
size: .
length: 17
J: TRBJ2-1
CDR3: CASSEYTGAGEGNEQFF
DNA: TGTGCCAGCAGTGAATATACGGGCGCGGGAGAGGGCAATGAGCAGTTCTTC

V: TRBV7-2
D: .
size: .
length: 15
J: TRBJ1-3
CDR3: CASSLTRSSGNTIYF
DNA: TGTGCCAGCAGCTTAACGCGAAGCTCTGGAAACACCATATATTTT

V: TRBV19
D: .
size: .
length: 18
J: TRBJ1-5
CDR3: CASSYPSRHTDSNQPQHF
DNA: TGTGCCAGTAGTTACCCTTCAAGACATACTGATAGCAATCAGCCCCAGCATTTT

V: TRBV20-1
D: .
size: .
length: 10
J: TRBJ2-3
CDR3: CSASGDTQYF
DNA: TGCAGTGCTAGCGGGGATACGCAGTATTTT

V: TRBV28
D: .
size: .
length: 16
J: TRBJ1-5
CDR3: CASSLPIRQVGQPQHF
DNA: TGTGCCAGCAGTTTACCCATCCGACAGGTCGGTCAGCCCCAGCATTTT

V: TRBV7-3
D: TRBD2
size: .
length: 14
J: TRBJ2-7
CDR3: CASSLSGGGDEQYF
DNA: TGTGCCAGCAGCTTAAGTGGGGGAGGGGACGAGCAGTACTTC

V: TRBV19
D: .
size: .
length: 12
J: TRBJ1-1
CDR3: CASSIGPAGAFF
DNA: TGTGCCAGTAGTATAGGGCCCGCGGGGGCTTTCTTT

V: TRBV24-1
D: .
size: .
length: 15
J: TRBJ1-2
CDR3: CATSDRRGGLYGYTF
DNA: TGTGCCACCAGTGATCGCCGGGGGGGCCTCTATGGCTACACCTTC

V: TRBV7-9
D: TRBD2
size: few
length: 15
J: TRBJ2-1
CDR3: CASSSSGVSYNEQFF
DNA: TGTGCCAGCAGCTCTAGCGGGGTCTCCTACAATGAGCAGTTCTTC

V: TRBV4-2
D: TRBD2
size: .
length: 17
J: TRBJ2-2
CDR3: CASSQAVPTSDAGELFF
DNA: TGTGCCAGCAGCCAAGCGGTCCCGACTAGCGACGCCGGGGAGCTGTTTTTT

V: TRBV28
D: TRBD1
size: .
length: 16
J: TRBJ1-2
CDR3: CASSSSRGDRGRGYTF
DNA: TGTGCCAGCAGTTCCTCCAGGGGAGACAGGGGGCGAGGCTACACCTTC

V: TRBV30
D: TRBD1
size: .
length: 14
J: TRBJ1-1
CDR3: CAWSDQGAYTEAFF
DNA: TGTGCCTGGAGCGATCAGGGGGCTTACACTGAAGCTTTCTTT

V: TRBV14
D: TRBD1
size: .
length: 14
J: TRBJ1-1
CDR3: CASSRQGENTEAFF
DNA: TGTGCCAGCAGCCGGCAGGGGGAGAACACTGAAGCTTTCTTT

V: TRBV27
D: .
size: .
length: 11
J: TRBJ1-5
CDR3: CASRQNQPQHF
DNA: TGTGCCAGCAGACAAAATCAGCCCCAGCATTTT

V: TRBV7-2
D: TRBD2
size: .
length: 18
J: TRBJ2-5
CDR3: CASSPGTSGRALPETQYF
DNA: TGTGCCAGCAGCCCAGGGACTAGCGGGAGGGCACTTCCTGAGACCCAGTACTTC

V: TRBV27
D: .
size: .
length: 13
J: TRBJ2-3
CDR3: CASSFSITDTQYF
DNA: TGTGCCAGCAGTTTCAGTATCACAGATACGCAGTATTTT

V: TRBV2
D: .
size: .
length: 13
J: TRBJ1-2
CDR3: CASSGLQGNGYTF
DNA: TGTGCCAGCAGTGGACTACAGGGTAACGGCTACACCTTC

V: TRBV6-5
D: .
size: few
length: 12
J: TRBJ1-1
CDR3: CASSSTGSQAFF
DNA: TGTGCCAGCAGTTCTACCGGGTCTCAAGCTTTCTTT

V: TRBV9
D: TRBD2
size: .
length: 17
J: TRBJ2-1
CDR3: CASSPNPTSGRVNEQFF
DNA: TGTGCCAGCAGCCCAAACCCGACTAGCGGGAGGGTGAATGAGCAGTTCTTC

V: TRBV7-8
D: TRBD2
size: .
length: 21
J: TRBJ2-3
CDR3: CASSLVSSGRAVIPRTDTQYF
DNA: TGTGCCAGCAGCTTAGTGTCGAGCGGGAGGGCCGTAATTCCCCGCACAGATACGCAGTATTTT

V: TRBV6-2/TRBV6-3
D: .
size: .
length: 11
J: TRBJ1-4
CDR3: CASSQNEKLFF
DNA: TGTGCCAGCAGTCAGAATGAAAAACTGTTTTTT

V: TRBV4-1
D: .
size: .
length: 16
J: TRBJ1-5
CDR3: CASSQDVLVSGQPQHF
DNA: TGCGCCAGCAGCCAAGACGTCCTTGTTTCGGGTCAGCCCCAGCATTTT

V: TRBV19
D: .
size: .
length: 14
J: TRBJ1-5
CDR3: CASSARTLRQPQHF
DNA: TGTGCCAGTAGTGCCCGTACATTAAGACAGCCCCAGCATTTT

V: TRBV7-3
D: TRBD1
size: .
length: 15
J: TRBJ2-3
CDR3: CASSPGQGRTDTQYF
DNA: TGTGCCAGCAGCCCTGGACAGGGCCGCACAGATACGCAGTATTTT

V: TRBV19
D: TRBD1
size: once
length: 16
J: TRBJ2-2
CDR3: CASTSGQLANTGELFF
DNA: TGTGCCAGTACCTCGGGACAGCTTGCGAACACCGGGGAGCTGTTTTTT

V: TRBV19
D: TRBD2
size: .
length: 16
J: TRBJ2-3
CDR3: CASSILAGGPSDTQYF
DNA: TGTGCCAGTAGTATACTTGCGGGAGGGCCTTCGGATACGCAGTATTTT

V: TRBV4-2
D: TRBD2
size: .
length: 17
J: TRBJ2-1
CDR3: CASSQVLAGGEYNEQFF
DNA: TGTGCCAGCAGCCAAGTCCTAGCGGGAGGGGAATACAATGAGCAGTTCTTC

V: TRBV7-6
D: .
size: .
length: 11
J: TRBJ1-1
CDR3: CASSPGTEAFF
DNA: TGTGCCAGCAGCCCAGGCACTGAAGCTTTCTTT